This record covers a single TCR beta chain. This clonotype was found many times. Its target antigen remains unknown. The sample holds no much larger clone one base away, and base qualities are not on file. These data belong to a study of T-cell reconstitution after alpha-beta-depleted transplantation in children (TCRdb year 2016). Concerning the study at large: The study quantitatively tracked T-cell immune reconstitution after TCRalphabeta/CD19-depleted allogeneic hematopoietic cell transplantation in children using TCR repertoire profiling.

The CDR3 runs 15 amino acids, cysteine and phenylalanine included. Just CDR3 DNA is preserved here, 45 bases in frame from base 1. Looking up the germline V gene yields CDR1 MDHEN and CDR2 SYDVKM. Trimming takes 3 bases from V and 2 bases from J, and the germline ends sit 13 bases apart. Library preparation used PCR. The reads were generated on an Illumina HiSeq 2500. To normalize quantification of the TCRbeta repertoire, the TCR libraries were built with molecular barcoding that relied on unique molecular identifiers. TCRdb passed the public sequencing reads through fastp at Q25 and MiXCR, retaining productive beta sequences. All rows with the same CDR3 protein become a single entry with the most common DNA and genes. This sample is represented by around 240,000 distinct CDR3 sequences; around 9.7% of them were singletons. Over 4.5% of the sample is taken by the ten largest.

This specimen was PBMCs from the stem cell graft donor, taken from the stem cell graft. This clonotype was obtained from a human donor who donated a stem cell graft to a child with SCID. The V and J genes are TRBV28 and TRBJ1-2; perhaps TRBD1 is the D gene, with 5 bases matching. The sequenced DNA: TGTGCCAGCAGTTTGGCGGGACGGATAAACTATGGCTACACCTTC. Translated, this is CASSLAGRINYGYTF.